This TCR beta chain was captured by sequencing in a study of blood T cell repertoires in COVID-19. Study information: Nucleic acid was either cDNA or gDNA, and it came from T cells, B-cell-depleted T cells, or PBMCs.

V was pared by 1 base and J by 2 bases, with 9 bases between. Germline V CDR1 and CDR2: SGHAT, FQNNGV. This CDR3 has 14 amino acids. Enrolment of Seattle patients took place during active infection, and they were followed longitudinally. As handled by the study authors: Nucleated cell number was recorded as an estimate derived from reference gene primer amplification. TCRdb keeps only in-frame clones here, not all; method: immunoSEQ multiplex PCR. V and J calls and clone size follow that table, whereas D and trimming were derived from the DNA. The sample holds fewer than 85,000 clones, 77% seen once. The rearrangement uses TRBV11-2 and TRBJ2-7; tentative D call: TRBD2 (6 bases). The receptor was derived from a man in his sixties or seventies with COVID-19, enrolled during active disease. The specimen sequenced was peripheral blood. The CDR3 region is CASSLGWGAYEQYF. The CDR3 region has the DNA TGTGCCAGCAGCTTAGGGTGGGGGGCCTACGAGCAGTACTTC.